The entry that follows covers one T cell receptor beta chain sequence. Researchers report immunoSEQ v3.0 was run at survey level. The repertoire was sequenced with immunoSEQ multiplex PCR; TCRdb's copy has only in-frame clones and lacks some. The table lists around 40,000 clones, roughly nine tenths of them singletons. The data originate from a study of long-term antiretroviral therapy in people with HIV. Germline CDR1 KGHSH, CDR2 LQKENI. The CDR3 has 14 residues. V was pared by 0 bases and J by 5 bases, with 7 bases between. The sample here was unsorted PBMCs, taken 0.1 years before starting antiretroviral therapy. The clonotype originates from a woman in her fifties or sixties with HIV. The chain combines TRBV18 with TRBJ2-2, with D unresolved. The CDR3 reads CASSPPLQTGELFF. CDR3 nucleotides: TGTGCCAGCTCACCACCATTGCAGACCGGGGAGCTGTTTTTT.